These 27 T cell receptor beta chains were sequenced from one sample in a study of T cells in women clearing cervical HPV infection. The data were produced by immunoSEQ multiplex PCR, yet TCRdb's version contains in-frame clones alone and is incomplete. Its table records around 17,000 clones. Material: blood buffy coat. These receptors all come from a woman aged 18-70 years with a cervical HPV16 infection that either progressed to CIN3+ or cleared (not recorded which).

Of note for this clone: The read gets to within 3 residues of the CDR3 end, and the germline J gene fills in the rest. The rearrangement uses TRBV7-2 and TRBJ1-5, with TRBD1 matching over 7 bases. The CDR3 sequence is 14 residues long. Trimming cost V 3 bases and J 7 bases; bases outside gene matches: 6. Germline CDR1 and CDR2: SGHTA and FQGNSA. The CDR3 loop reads CASSFRQGDQPQHF. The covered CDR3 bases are TGTGCCAGCAGCTTCAGACAGGGTGACCAGCCC.

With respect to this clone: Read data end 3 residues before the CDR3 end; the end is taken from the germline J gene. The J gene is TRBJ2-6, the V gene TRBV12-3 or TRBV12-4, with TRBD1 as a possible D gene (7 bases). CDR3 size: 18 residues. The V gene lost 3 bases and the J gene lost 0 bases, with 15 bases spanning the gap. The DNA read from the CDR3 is TGTGCCAGCAGTTTGCGGGGACAGCTCTCCTCTGGGGCCAACGTC. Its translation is CASSLRGQLSSGANV. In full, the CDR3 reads CASSLRGQLSSGANVLTF.

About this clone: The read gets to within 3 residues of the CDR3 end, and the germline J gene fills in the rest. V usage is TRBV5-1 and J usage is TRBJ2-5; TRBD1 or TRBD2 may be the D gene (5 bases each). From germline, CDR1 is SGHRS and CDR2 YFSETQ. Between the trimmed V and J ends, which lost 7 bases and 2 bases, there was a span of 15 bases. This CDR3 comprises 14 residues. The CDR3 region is CASGNLGEQETQYF. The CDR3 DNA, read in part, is TGCGCCAGCGGAAACTTAGGGGAGCAAGAGACC.

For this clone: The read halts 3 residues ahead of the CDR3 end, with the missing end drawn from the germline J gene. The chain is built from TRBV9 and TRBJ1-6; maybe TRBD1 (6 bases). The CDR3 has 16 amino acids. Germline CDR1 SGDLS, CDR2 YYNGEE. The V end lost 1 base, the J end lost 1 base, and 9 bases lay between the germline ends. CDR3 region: CASSVTDRSYNSPLHF. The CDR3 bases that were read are TGTGCCAGCAGCGTAACTGACAGGTCCTATAATTCACCC.

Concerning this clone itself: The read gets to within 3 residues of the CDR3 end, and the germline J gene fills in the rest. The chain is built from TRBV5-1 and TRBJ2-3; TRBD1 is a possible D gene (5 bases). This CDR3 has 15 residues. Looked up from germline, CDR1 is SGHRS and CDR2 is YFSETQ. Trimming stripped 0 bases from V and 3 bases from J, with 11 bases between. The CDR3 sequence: CASSLGGPRTDTQYF. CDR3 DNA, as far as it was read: TGCGCCAGCAGCTTGGGGGGCCCTAGAACAGATACG.

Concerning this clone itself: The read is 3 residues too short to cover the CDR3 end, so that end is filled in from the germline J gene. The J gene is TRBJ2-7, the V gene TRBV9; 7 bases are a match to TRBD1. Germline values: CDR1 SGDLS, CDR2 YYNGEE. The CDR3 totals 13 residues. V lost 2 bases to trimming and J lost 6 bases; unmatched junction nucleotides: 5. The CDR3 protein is CASSVGTASEQYF. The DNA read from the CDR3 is TGTGCCAGCAGCGTCGGGACAGCCTCCGAG.

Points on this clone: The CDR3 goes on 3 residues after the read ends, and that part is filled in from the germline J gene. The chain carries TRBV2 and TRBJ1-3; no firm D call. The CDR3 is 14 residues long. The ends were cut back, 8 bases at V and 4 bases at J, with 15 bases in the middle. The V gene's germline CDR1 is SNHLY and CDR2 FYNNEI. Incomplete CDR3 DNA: TGTGCCAGCTTTGATGGTCAGTTGGGAAACACC. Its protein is CASFDGQLGNT. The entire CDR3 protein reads CASFDGQLGNTIYF.

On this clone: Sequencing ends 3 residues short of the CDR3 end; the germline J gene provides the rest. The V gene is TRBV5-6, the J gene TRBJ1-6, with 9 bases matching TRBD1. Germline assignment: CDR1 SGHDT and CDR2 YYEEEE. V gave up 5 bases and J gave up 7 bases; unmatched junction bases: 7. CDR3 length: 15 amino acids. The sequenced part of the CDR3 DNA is TGTGCCAGCAGGGGGGGACAGGGTCGAAATTCACCC. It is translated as CASRGGQGRNSP. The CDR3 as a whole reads CASRGGQGRNSPLHF.

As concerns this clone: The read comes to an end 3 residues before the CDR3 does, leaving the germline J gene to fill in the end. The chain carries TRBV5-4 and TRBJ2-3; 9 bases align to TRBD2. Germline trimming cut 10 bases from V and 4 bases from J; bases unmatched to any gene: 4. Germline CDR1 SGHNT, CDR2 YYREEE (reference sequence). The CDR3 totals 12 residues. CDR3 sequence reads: CAFRTSADTQYF. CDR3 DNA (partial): TGTGCCTTCCGGACTAGCGCAGATACG.

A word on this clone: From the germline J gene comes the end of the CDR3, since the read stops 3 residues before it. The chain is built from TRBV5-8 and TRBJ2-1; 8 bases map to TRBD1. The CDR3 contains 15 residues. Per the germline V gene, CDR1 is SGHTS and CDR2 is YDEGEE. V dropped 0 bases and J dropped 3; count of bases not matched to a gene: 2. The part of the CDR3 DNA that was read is TGTGCCAGCAGCTTGGAGGGACAGGTCTACAATGAG. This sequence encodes CASSLEGQVYNE. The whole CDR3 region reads CASSLEGQVYNEQFF.

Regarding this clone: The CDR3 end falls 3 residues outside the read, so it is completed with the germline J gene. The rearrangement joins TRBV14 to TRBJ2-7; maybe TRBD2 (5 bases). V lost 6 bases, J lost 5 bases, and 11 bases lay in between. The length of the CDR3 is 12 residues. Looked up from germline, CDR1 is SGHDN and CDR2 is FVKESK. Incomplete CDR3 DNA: TGTGCCAGCAGTCACGAAGCGGACGAG. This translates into CASSHEADE. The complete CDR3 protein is CASSHEADEQYF.

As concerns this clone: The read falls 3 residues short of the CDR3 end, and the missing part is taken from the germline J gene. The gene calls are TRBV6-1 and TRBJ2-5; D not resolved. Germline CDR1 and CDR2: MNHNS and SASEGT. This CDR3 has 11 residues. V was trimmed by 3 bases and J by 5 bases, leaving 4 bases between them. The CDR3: CASSESETQYF. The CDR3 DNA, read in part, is TGTGCCAGCAGTGAGTCGGAGACC.

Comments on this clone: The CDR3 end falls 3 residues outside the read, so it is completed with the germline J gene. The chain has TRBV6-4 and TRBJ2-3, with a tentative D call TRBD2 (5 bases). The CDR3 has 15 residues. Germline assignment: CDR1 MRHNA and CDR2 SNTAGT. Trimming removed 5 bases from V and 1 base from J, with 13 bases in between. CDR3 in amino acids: CASSPTSRGTDTQYF. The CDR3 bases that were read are TGTGCCAGCAGTCCAACTAGTCGGGGCACAGATACG.

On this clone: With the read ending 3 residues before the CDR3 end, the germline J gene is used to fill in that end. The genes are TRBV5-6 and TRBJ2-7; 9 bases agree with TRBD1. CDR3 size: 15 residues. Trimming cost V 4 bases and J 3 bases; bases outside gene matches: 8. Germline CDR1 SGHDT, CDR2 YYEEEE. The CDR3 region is CASSPRDRVFYEQYF. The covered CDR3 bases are TGTGCCAGCAGCCCCCGGGACAGGGTGTTCTACGAG. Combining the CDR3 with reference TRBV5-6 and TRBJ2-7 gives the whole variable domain DAGVTQSPTHLIKTRGQQVTLRCSPKSGHDTVSWYQQALGQGPQFIFQYYEEEERQRGNFPDRFSGHQFPNYSSELNVNALLLGDSALYLCASSPRDRVFYEQYFGPGTRLTVT.

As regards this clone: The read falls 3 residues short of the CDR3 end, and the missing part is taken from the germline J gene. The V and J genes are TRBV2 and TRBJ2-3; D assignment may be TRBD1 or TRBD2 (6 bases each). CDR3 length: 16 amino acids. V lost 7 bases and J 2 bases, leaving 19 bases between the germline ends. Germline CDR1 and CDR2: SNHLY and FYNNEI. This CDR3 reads CASTPRDKEDTDTQYF. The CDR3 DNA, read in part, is TGTGCCAGCACCCCGCGGGACAAGGAAGACACAGATACG.

The CDR3 sequence is CASSPTRRQETQYF. The sequenced CDR3 bases are TGTGCCAGCAGCCCGACCAGGCGCCAAGAGACC. The V and J genes are TRBV28 and TRBJ2-5; D is undetermined. The read falls 3 residues short of the CDR3 end, and the missing part is taken from the germline J gene. This CDR3 contains 14 residues. Germline V CDR1 and CDR2: MDHEN, SYDVKM. V shed 6 bases and J shed 1 base, with 12 bases lying between them.

CDR3 region: CSAISGLAGGQDTQYF. CDR3 DNA (partial): TGCAGTGCTATTTCGGGACTAGCGGGGGGGCAGGATACG. The chain carries TRBV20-1 and TRBJ2-3; 16 nucleotides match TRBD2. The read ends 3 residues early relative to the CDR3; the germline J gene fills the gap. Germline-derived CDR1 and CDR2 are DFQATT and SNEGSKA (reference sequence). CDR3 length: 16 amino acids. V trimming: 4 bases; J trimming: 6 bases; junction bases outside the gene matches: 7.

CDR3 in amino acids: CASSHGTSDYEQYF. The sequenced part of the CDR3 DNA is TGCGCCAGCAGCCACGGGACTAGCGACTACGAG. The J gene is TRBJ2-7, the V gene TRBV5-1, with 10 bases fitting TRBD2. The CDR3 extends 3 residues past the end of the read, so its final part is completed from the germline J gene. This CDR3 has 14 amino acids. Germline-derived CDR1 and CDR2 are SGHRS and YFSETQ. V was pared by 4 bases and J by 3 bases, with 4 bases of the junction left unmatched.

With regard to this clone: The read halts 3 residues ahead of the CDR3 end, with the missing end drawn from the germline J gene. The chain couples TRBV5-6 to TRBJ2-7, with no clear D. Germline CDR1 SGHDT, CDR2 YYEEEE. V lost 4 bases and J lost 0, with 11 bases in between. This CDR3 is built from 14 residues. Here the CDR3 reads CASSPVAPSYEQYF. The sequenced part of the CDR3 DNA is TGTGCCAGCAGCCCAGTCGCCCCCTCCTACGAG.

CDR3 sequence reads: CASSDSRTGDYEQYF. The sequenced CDR3 bases are TGTGCCAGCAGTGATTCCCGGACAGGAGACTACGAG. The V call is TRBV2, the J call TRBJ2-7, with 7 bases aligning to TRBD1. The read stops 3 residues short of the end of the CDR3; the missing end is completed from the germline J gene. The CDR3 is 15 amino acids. V shed 3 bases, J shed 3 bases, and the junction held 8 bases outside the gene matches. Germline CDR1 reads SNHLY; CDR2 reads FYNNEI.

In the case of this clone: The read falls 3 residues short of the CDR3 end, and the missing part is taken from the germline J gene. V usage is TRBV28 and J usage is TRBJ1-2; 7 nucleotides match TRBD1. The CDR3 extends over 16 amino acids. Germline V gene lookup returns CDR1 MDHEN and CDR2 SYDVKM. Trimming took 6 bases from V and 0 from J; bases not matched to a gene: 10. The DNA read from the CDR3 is TGTGCCAGCAGAAGAGGGGGCGGTGAGGCTAACTATGGC. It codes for CASRRGGGEANYG. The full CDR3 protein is CASRRGGGEANYGYTF.

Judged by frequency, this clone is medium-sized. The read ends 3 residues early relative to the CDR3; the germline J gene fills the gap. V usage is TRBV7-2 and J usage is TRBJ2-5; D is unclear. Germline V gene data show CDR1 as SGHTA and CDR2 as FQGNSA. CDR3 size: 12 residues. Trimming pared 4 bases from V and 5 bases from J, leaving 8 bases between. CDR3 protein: CASSSLLETQYF. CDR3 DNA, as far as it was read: TGTGCCAGCAGCTCTCTTCTGGAGACC. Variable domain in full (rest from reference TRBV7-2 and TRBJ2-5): GAGVSQSPSNKVTEKGKDVELRCDPISGHTALYWYRQSLGQGLEFLIYFQGNSAPDKSGLPSDRFSAERTGGSVSTLTIQRTQQEDSAVYLCASSSLLETQYFGPGTRLLVL.

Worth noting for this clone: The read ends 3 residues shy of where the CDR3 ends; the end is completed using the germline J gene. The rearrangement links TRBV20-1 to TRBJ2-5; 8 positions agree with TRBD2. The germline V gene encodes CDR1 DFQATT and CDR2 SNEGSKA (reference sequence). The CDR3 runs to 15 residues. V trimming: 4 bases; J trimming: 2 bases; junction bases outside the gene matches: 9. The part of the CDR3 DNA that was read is TGCAGTGCTACCCCCTCGACTAGCGCGCAAGAGACC. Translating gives CSATPSTSAQET. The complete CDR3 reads CSATPSTSAQETQYF.

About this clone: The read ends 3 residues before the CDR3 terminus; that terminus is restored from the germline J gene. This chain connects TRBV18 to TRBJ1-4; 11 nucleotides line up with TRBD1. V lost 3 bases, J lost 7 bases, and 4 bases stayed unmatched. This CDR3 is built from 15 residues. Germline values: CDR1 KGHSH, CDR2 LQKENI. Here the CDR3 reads CASSPGTGGGEKLFF. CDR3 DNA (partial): TGTGCCAGCTCACCGGGGACAGGGGGAGGTGAAAAA.

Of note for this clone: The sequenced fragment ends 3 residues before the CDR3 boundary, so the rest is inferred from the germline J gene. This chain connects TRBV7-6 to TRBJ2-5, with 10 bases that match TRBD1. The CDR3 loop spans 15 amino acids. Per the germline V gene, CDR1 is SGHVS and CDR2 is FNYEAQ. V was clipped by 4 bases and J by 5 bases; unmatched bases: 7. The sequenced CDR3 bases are TGTGCCAGCAGCTCGGGGACAGGGGCGGCGGAGACC. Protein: CASSSGTGAAET. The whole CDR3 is CASSSGTGAAETQYF. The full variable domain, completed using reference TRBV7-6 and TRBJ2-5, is GAGVSQSPRYKVTKRGQDVALRCDPISGHVSLYWYRQALGQGPEFLTYFNYEAQQDKSGLPNDRFSAERPEGSISTLTIQRTEQRDSAMYRCASSSGTGAAETQYFGPGTRLLVL.

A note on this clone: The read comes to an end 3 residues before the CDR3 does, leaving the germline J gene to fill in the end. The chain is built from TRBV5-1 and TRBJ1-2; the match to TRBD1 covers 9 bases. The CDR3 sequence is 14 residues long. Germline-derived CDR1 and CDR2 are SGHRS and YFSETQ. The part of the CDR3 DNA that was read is TGCGCCAGCAGCTTGGACAGGGGGCGAAACGGC. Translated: CASSLDRGRNG. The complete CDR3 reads CASSLDRGRNGYTF. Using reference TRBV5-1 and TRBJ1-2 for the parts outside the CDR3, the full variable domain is KAGVTQTPRYLIKTRGQQVTLSCSPISGHRSVSWYQQTPGQGLQFLFEYFSETQRNKGNFPGRFSGRQFSNSRSEMNVSTLELGDSALYLCASSLDRGRNGYTFGSGTRLTVV.

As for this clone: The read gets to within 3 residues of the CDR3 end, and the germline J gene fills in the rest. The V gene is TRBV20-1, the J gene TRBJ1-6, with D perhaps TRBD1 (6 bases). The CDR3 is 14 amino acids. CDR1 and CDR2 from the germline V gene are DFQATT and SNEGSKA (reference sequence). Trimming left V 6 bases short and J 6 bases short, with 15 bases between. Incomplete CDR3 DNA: TGCAGTGCATTGGACGGACAGAGTAATTCACCC. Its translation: CSALDGQSNSP. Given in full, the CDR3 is CSALDGQSNSPLHF.